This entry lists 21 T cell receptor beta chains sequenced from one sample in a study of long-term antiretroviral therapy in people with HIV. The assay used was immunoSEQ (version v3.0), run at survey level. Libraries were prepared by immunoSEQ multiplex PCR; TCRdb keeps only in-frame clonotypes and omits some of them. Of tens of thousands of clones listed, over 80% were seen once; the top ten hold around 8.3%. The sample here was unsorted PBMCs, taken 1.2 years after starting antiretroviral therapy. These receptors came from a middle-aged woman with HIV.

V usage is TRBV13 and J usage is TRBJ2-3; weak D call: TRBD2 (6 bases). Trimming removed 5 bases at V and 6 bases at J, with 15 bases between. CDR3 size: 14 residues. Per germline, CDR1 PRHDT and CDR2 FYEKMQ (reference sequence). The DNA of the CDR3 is TGTGCCAGCAGCCGCCAGACTAGGTACGATACGCAGTATTTT. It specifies CASSRQTRYDTQYF.

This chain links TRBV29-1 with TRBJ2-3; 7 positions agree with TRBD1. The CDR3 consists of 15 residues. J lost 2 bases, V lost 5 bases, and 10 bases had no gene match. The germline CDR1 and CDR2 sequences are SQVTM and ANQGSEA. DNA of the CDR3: TGCAGCGTTAACCAGGGGGACACTTTCACAGATACGCAGTATTTT. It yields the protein CSVNQGDTFTDTQYF.

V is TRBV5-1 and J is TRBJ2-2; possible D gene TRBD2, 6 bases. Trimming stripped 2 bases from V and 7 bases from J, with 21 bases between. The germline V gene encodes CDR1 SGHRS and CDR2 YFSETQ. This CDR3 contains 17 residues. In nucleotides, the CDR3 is TGCGCCAGCAGCTTAGCCGGGACTCCAGTTCAAGGCGGGGAGCTGTTTTTT. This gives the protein CASSLAGTPVQGGELFF.

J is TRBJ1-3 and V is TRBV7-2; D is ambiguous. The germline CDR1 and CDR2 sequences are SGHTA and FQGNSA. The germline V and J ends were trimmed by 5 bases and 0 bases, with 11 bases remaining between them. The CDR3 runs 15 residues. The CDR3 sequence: CASSPQDGSGNTIYF. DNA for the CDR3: TGTGCCAGCAGCCCCCAGGACGGCTCTGGAAACACCATATATTTT.

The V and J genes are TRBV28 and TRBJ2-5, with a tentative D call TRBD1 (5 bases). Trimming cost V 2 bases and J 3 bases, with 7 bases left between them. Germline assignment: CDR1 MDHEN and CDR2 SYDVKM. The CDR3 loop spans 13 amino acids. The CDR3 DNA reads TGTGCCAGCAGTTTAGGGGCGGAAGAGACCCAGTACTTC. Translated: CASSLGAEETQYF.

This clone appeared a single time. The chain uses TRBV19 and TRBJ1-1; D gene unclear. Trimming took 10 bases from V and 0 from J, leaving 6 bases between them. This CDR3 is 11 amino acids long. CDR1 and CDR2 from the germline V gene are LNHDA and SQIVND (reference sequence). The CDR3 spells CATTLNTEAFF. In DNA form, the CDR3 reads TGTGCCACTACCTTGAACACTGAAGCTTTCTTT.

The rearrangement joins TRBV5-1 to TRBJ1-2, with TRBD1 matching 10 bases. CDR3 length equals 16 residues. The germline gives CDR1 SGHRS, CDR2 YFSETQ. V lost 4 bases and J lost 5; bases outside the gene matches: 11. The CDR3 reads CASSPTSDRGLYGYTF. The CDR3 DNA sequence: TGCGCCAGCAGCCCTACCTCCGACAGGGGGCTGTATGGCTACACCTTC.

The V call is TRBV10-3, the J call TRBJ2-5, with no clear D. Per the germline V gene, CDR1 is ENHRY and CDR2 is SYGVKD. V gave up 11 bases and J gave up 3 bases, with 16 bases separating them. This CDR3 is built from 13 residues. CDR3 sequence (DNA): TGTGCCGCCGCCCAAACAGTGAAAGAGACCCAGTACTTC. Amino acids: CAAAQTVKETQYF.

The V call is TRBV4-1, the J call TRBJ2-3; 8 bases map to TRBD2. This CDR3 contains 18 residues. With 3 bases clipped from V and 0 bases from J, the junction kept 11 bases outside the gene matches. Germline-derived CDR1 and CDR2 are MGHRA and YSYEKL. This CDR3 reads CASSHRREGIPSTDTQYF. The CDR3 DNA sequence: TGCGCCAGCAGCCATAGACGGGAGGGGATTCCTAGCACAGATACGCAGTATTTT.

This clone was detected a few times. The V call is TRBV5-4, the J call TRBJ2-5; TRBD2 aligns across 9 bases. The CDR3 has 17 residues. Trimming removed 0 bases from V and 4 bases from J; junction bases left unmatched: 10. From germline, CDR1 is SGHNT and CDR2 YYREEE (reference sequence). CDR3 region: CASSLGTSVEVSETQYF. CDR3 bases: TGTGCCAGCAGCTTGGGGACTAGCGTGGAAGTCTCAGAGACCCAGTACTTC.

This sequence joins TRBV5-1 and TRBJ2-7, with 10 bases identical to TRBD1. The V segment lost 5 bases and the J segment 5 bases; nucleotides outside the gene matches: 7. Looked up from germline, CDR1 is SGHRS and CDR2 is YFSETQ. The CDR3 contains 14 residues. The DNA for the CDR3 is TGCGCCAGCAGAACCGGGACAGGGGTACACGAGCAGTACTTC. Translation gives CASRTGTGVHEQYF.

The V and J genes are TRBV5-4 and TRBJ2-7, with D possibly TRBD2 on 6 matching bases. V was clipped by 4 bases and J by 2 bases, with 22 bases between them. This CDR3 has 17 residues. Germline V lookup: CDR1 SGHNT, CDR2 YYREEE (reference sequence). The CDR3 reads CASSPGEPAGSPYEQYF. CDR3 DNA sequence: TGTGCCAGCAGCCCGGGAGAGCCGGCGGGATCCCCCTACGAGCAGTACTTC.

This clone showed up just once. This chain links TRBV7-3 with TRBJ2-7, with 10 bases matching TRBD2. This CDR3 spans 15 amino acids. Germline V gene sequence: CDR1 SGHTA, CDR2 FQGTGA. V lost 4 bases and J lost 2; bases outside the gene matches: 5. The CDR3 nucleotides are TGTGCCAGCAGCTCGCTAGCGGGGGAGACCTACGAGCAGTACTTC. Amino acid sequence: CASSSLAGETYEQYF.

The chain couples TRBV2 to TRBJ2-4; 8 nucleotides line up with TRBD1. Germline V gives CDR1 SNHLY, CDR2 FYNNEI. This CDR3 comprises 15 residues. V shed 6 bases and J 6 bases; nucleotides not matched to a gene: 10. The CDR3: CASSGGQGGRNIQYF. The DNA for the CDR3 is TGTGCCAGCAGCGGAGGACAGGGTGGGAGAAACATTCAGTACTTC.

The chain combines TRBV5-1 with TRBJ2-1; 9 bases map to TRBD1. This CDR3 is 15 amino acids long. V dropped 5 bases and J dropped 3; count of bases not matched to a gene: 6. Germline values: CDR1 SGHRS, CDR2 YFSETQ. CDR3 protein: CASRNSGQGYNEQFF. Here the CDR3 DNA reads TGCGCCAGCAGGAACTCGGGACAGGGCTACAATGAGCAGTTCTTC.

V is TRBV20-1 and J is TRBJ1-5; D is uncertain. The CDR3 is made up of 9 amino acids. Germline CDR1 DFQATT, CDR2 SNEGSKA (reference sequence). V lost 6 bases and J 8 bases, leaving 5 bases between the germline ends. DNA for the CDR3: TGCAGTGCGCACAAGCCCCAGCATTTT. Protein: CSAHKPQHF.

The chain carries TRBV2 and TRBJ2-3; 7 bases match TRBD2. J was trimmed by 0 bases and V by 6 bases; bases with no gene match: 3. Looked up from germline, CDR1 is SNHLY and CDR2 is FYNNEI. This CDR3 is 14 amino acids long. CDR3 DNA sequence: TGTGCCAGCAGCCTAGCGGCTAGCACAGATACGCAGTATTTT. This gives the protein CASSLAASTDTQYF.

The CDR3 reads CASSLGLAGGTGELFF. The CDR3 coding sequence is TGTGCCAGCAGCCTGGGACTAGCGGGAGGTACCGGGGAGCTGTTTTTT. The chain employs TRBV7-9 and TRBJ2-2; 15 nucleotides line up with TRBD2. The germline V gene encodes CDR1 SEHNR and CDR2 FQNEAQ (reference sequence). The junction had 3 bases not matched to a gene; V was cut back by 5 bases and J by 5 bases. The CDR3 covers 16 residues.

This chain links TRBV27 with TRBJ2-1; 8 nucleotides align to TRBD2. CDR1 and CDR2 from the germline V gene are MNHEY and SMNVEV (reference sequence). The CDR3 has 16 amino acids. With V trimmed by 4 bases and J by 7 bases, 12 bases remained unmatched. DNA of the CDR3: TGTGCCAGCAGTTCCTTGGGGCGGGAGGTTGAGAATGAGCAGTTCTTC. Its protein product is CASSSLGREVENEQFF.

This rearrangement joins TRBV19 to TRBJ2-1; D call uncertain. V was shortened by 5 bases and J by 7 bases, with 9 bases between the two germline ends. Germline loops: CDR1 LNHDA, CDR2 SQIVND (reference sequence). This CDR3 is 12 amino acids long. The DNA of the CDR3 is TGTGCCAGTAGTCTAACTACAAATGAGCAGTTCTTC. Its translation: CASSLTTNEQFF.

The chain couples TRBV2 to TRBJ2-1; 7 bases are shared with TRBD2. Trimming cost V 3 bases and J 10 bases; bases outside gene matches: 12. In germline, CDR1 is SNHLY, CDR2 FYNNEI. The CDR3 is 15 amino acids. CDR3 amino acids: CASSDESPGEGEQFF. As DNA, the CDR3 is TGTGCCAGCAGTGACGAATCGCCGGGGGAGGGCGAGCAGTTCTTC. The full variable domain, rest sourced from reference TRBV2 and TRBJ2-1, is EPEVTQTPSHQVTQMGQEVILRCVPISNHLYFYWYRQILGQKVEFLVSFYNNEISEKSEIFDDQFSVERPDGSNFTLKIRSTKLEDSAMYFCASSDESPGEGEQFFGPGTRLTVL.